Listed below are T cell receptor beta chains from one sample, sequenced in a study of blood T cell repertoires in COVID-19. Libraries were prepared by immunoSEQ multiplex PCR; TCRdb keeps only in-frame clonotypes and omits some of them. The sample holds over 50,000 clones, 86% seen once. The sequencing input was peripheral blood. These receptors originate from a human donor in a cohort sampled during active COVID-19. The CDR3 runs from the conserved cysteine through the conserved F or W. The order of the fields is clone size, J gene, V gene, D gene, CDR3 DNA, CDR3 protein. A D gene is named only where the DNA matches it firmly. Expanded clones get a size class; other rows say once, few or many, or leave the size out.

NA,TRBJ1-6,TRBV7-2,NA,TGTGCCAGCAGCTACCAGGTCGGCTCCTATAATTCACCCCTCCACTTT,CASSYQVGSYNSPLHF
NA,TRBJ2-1,TRBV27,NA,TGTGCCAGCAGTTTAGAGCTAGCAGGCGAGCAGTTCTTC,CASSLELAGEQFF
NA,TRBJ2-7,TRBV5-6,TRBD2,TGTGCCAGCAGCTTCGGACTAGCGGGAGGGATCTACGAGCAGTACTTC,CASSFGLAGGIYEQYF
NA,TRBJ1-2,TRBV7-8,NA,TGTGCCAGCAGCCCCAGGAACTATGGCTACACCTTC,CASSPRNYGYTF
NA,TRBJ1-6,TRBV9,TRBD1,TGTGCCAGCAGCGTACTTGGGACAGCTAATTCACCCCTCCACTTT,CASSVLGTANSPLHF
few,TRBJ1-4,TRBV7-2,TRBD1,TGTGCCAGCAGCCGTTTCGACAGGGGCGACGAAAAACTGTTTTTT,CASSRFDRGDEKLFF
NA,TRBJ1-4,TRBV15,NA,TGTGCCACCAGCAGAGATCTAGGAAATGAAAAACTGTTTTTT,CATSRDLGNEKLFF
NA,TRBJ1-6,TRBV7-2,TRBD1,TGTGCCAGCAGACTGGGACAGGGGAATTCACCCCTCCACTTT,CASRLGQGNSPLHF
NA,TRBJ2-5,TRBV7-2,TRBD1,TGTGCCAGCAGCAAGAAGACAGGGTTGGAGACCCAGTACTTC,CASSKKTGLETQYF
once,TRBJ2-3,TRBV28,TRBD2,TGTGCCAGCAGTTTTTTTGCGGGAGTCCCTACGCAGTATTTT,CASSFFAGVPTQYF
NA,TRBJ2-5,TRBV4-1,NA,TGCGCCAGCAGCCTAAGGGGAGAGACCCAGTACTTC,CASSLRGETQYF
once,TRBJ1-5,TRBV6-5,NA,TGTGCCACAACCTGGAGGGCCAATCAGCCCCAGCATTTT,CATTWRANQPQHF
NA,TRBJ2-3,TRBV24-1,NA,TGTGCCACCAGTGATTGGGGCGGCACAGATACGCAGTATTTT,CATSDWGGTDTQYF
NA,TRBJ1-2,TRBV7-6,NA,TGTGCCAGCAGCTTAGAGTCGGCAGGGTTGGGTGGCTACACCTTC,CASSLESAGLGGYTF
NA,TRBJ1-2,TRBV19,TRBD1,TGTGCCAGTAGTCTTGGACAGGGGAGAAAAGGCTACACCTTC,CASSLGQGRKGYTF
NA,TRBJ2-3,TRBV19,NA,TGTGCCAGTGGCCGGGACAACACAGATACGCAGTATTTT,CASGRDNTDTQYF
NA,TRBJ2-1,TRBV27,TRBD2,TGTGCCAGCAGCCGGGACTACAGCTCCTACAATGAGCAGTTCTTC,CASSRDYSSYNEQFF
once,TRBJ1-4,TRBV11-1,NA,TGTGCCAGCAGTACTTACAGGGCTGAAAAACTGTTTTTT,CASSTYRAEKLFF
NA,TRBJ1-6,TRBV11-2,TRBD1,TGTGCCAGCAGCTCCCCGGGACAGGGAAACTCACCCCTCCACTTT,CASSSPGQGNSPLHF
few,TRBJ2-7,TRBV6-5,NA,TGTGCCAGCAGTTGGGGAGCCCACGCCGAGCAGTACTTC,CASSWGAHAEQYF
few,TRBJ2-3,TRBV18,NA,TGTGCCAGCTCACCACATGACTTAGCGGATTCACTTGGAGATACGCAGTATTTT,CASSPHDLADSLGDTQYF
NA,TRBJ2-1,TRBV6-5,TRBD2,TGTGCCAGCAGAATAACTAGCGGGAGCATCGGTGAGCAGTTCTTC,CASRITSGSIGEQFF
few,TRBJ1-4,TRBV4-3,NA,TGCGCCAGCAGCCAAGATGGGATATGGGGAGCAACTAATGAAAAACTGTTTTTT,CASSQDGIWGATNEKLFF
NA,TRBJ2-3,TRBV6-6,TRBD1,TGTGCCAGCAGTTACGCTGGACAGGGGTCCGCCTCGCAGTATTTT,CASSYAGQGSASQYF
NA,TRBJ2-3,TRBV20-1,NA,TGCAGTGCTACTAGGCCTACGCAGTATTTT,CSATRPTQYF
few,TRBJ2-5,TRBV24-1,NA,TGTGCCACCAGTGATCATATGCGGGAGACCCAGTACTTC,CATSDHMRETQYF
NA,TRBJ2-2,TRBV27,NA,TGTGCCAGCTCCCCCGTCACAGGGTACACCGGGGAGCTGTTTTTT,CASSPVTGYTGELFF
once,TRBJ2-1,TRBV10-2,TRBD2,TGCGCCAGCCGACTAGCGGGAGGGCCGAGCAATGAGCAGTTCTTC,CASRLAGGPSNEQFF
once,TRBJ2-3,TRBV7-3,NA,TGTGCCAGCAGCTTAACTGGGGCTACTCACGATACGCAGTATTTT,CASSLTGATHDTQYF
NA,TRBJ1-1,TRBV28,TRBD1,TGTGCCAGCAGTCCTACAGGACAGGGGAGGAAAGCTTTCTTT,CASSPTGQGRKAFF
NA,TRBJ2-7,TRBV27,NA,TGTGCCAGCAGTCTTCCCGGTGCGCCCCCCTACGAGCAGTACTTC,CASSLPGAPPYEQYF
once,TRBJ2-1,TRBV4-2,TRBD2,TGTGCCAGCAGCCCGGGACTAGCGACCTACAATGAGCAGTTCTTC,CASSPGLATYNEQFF
NA,TRBJ2-1,TRBV20-1,NA,TGCAGTGCTAGAGATAGGAGTGAGCAGTTCTTC,CSARDRSEQFF
once,TRBJ1-1,TRBV6-5,NA,TGTGCCAGCAGTCCTCCAGGGGACACTGAAGCTTTCTTT,CASSPPGDTEAFF
NA,TRBJ1-1,TRBV7-2,NA,TGTGCCAGCAGCTTCTTCGGGGACATTGAAGCTTTCTTT,CASSFFGDIEAFF
NA,TRBJ2-7,TRBV2,NA,TGTGCCAGCAGTTCCGGGGCCTACGAGCAGTACTTC,CASSSGAYEQYF
NA,TRBJ2-3,TRBV27,NA,TGTGCCAGCAGTCCCCGCCCGACAGCAGATACGCAGTATTTT,CASSPRPTADTQYF
NA,TRBJ2-5,TRBV6-1,NA,TGTGCCAGCAGTGAAGGGCAGGGCGTATGGCAAGAGACCCAGTACTTC,CASSEGQGVWQETQYF
NA,TRBJ1-2,TRBV28,TRBD1,TGTGCCAGCAGTTTGGCCCGTCCCAGGGGGCCTGGCTACACCTTC,CASSLARPRGPGYTF
NA,TRBJ2-3,TRBV24-1,NA,TGTGCCACCAGTGATTTTGGAGGGAGCACAGATACGCAGTATTTT,CATSDFGGSTDTQYF
NA,TRBJ2-7,TRBV9,TRBD1,TGTGCCAGCAGCCTTGACAGGGTGGACGAGCAGTACTTC,CASSLDRVDEQYF
NA,TRBJ1-2,TRBV6-5,TRBD1,TGTGCCAGCAGTTACTCCGGACGACAGGGAGGTGGCTACACCTTC,CASSYSGRQGGGYTF
NA,TRBJ2-3,TRBV5-4,NA,TGTGCCAGCAGCCACCCTCAGGGTAGCACAGATACGCAGTATTTT,CASSHPQGSTDTQYF
few,TRBJ2-1,TRBV4-2,TRBD1,TGTGCCAGCAGCCAAGCGGGGACAGGGGGCGAAGGTGAGCAGTTCTTC,CASSQAGTGGEGEQFF
few,TRBJ2-7,TRBV5-1,NA,TGCGCCAGCAGCTTGACCGGACTACCTTCCTACGAGCAGTACTTC,CASSLTGLPSYEQYF